This is a list of T cell receptor beta chains from one sample in a study of T cells in Graves' hyperthyroidism and ophthalmopathy. TCRdb itself ran the multiplex PCR reads through MiXCR, one entry per CDR3 protein. This sample yields roughly 500,000 distinct CDR3 sequences, of which about 14% are seen a single time; 5.8% belongs to the top ten. The sequencing sample was made of blood. The receptors come from a woman younger than 45 with Graves' hyperthyroidism that later progressed to Graves' ophthalmopathy. The CDR3 runs from the conserved cysteine through the conserved F or W. A D gene is named only where the DNA matches it firmly. Where a row states a size, it is once, few, many or the class of an expanded clone; other rows omit it.

>few|TRBJ2-7|14|TRBV19|TRBD2
TGTGCCAGCTCCTCGACCCCGGGAGGGTACGAGCAGTACTTC
CASSSTPGGYEQYF
>many|TRBJ2-1|16|TRBV6-2/TRBV6-3|.
TGTGCCAGCAGTTACTTCCGCCCGACCCTAGGGAATGAGCAGTTCTTC
CASSYFRPTLGNEQFF
>few|TRBJ2-7|15|TRBV6-2/TRBV6-3|TRBD2
TGTGCCAGCAGTACCCGACTAGCGGGAGGTTTCGAGCAGTACTTC
CASSTRLAGGFEQYF
>many|TRBJ1-4|15|TRBV5-1|.
TGCGCCAGCAGCTTGTCATCGGGGGTGAGCGAAAAACTGTTTTTT
CASSLSSGVSEKLFF
>few|TRBJ1-4|14|TRBV9|.
TGTGCCAGCAGCGAGGACGGCGGGAATGAAAAACTGTTTTTT
CASSEDGGNEKLFF
>many|TRBJ1-5|13|TRBV28|.
TGTGCCAGCAGTCCGGGGGGCGAGGGGCCCCAGCATTTT
CASSPGGEGPQHF
>few|TRBJ2-5|14|TRBV5-1|.
TGCGCCAGCAGCTTGCTGATAAACCAAGAGACCCAGTACTTC
CASSLLINQETQYF
>many|TRBJ2-1|15|TRBV7-2|.
TGTGCCAGCAGCTTAGCGAGTGAAGGGTGGGATGAGCAGTTCTTC
CASSLASEGWDEQFF
>many|TRBJ2-1|14|TRBV2|TRBD2
TGTGCCAGCAGTTGGACTAGCGTCAACAATGAGCAGTTCTTC
CASSWTSVNNEQFF
>few|TRBJ2-6|18|TRBV11-2|TRBD1
TGTGCCAGCAGCTCGGACAGGGGGCTACGGGGAGGGGCCAACGTCCTGACTTTC
CASSSDRGLRGGANVLTF
>many|TRBJ2-7|16|TRBV27|.
TGTGCCAGCAGTCCCTCATCCGGGACACAACTCTACGAGCAGTACTTC
CASSPSSGTQLYEQYF
>many|TRBJ2-5|16|TRBV7-2|TRBD1
TGTGCCAGCAGCTTAGCGGGACAGGGGCCCCAAGAGACCCAGTACTTC
CASSLAGQGPQETQYF
>many|TRBJ1-4|13|TRBV2|.
TGTGCCAGCAGTGTGGCATCGTATGAAAAACTGTTTTTT
CASSVASYEKLFF
>.|TRBJ2-7|16|TRBV6-5|TRBD2
TGTGCCAGCAGTTACTTTGGCGGGAGGGCCTCCTACGAGCAGTACTTC
CASSYFGGRASYEQYF